The 21 T cell receptor beta chains given below trace back to one sample, sequenced in a study of identical twins. MiXCR, run by TCRdb on the 5' RACE reads, gives a single entry per CDR3 protein. The table records 400,000 to 550,000 distinct CDR3 sequences, 20% to 30% of them present only once. This same sample was also part of a study on T cells expressing NK-cell markers.

The source material was CD4+ T cells sorted from blood. The receptor source for this set is a woman aged 18-29 years in good health.

The gene calls are TRBV20-1 and TRBJ2-5; no definite D call. This CDR3 comprises 13 residues. Per germline, CDR1 DFQATT and CDR2 SNEGSKA (reference sequence). V was pared by 3 bases and J by 7 bases, with 15 bases between. The CDR3 DNA follows: TGCAGTGCTAGGTCCGACACGGGTCTGACCCAGTACTTC. Protein sequence: CSARSDTGLTQYF.

There are a few counts of this clonotype. The V and J genes are TRBV12-3 or TRBV12-4 and TRBJ2-1; D uncertain. Trimming removed 1 base at V and 0 bases at J, with 10 bases between. The CDR3 sequence is 16 residues long. CDR3 in DNA: TGTGCCAGCAGTTTAGACGAGCGAAGCTCCTACAATGAGCAGTTCTTC. Protein product: CASSLDERSSYNEQFF.

This clonotype was observed a handful of times. The chain employs TRBV3-1 and TRBJ2-2; perhaps TRBD1 as D (5 bases). CDR1 is LGHDT and CDR2 is YNNKEL in the germline V gene (reference sequence). Trimming removed 4 bases at V and 6 bases at J, with 12 bases between. The CDR3 is made up of 14 amino acids. This CDR3 reads CASSLLTGPGELFF. The CDR3 DNA is TGTGCCAGCAGCCTCCTAACAGGCCCCGGGGAGCTGTTTTTT.

This clonotype was seen ten or more times. The chain combines TRBV6-5 with TRBJ1-3; D unresolved. V was cut by 5 bases and J by 4 bases, with 6 bases left in between. In germline, CDR1 is MNHEY, CDR2 SVGAGI. The CDR3 loop spans 12 amino acids. CDR3 loop: CASSPGGNTIYF. The CDR3 DNA sequence: TGTGCCAGCAGTCCGGGGGGAAACACCATATATTTT.

In this sample, this clonotype turned up a few times. The chain links TRBV2 to TRBJ1-4; D is perhaps TRBD1 (6 bases). CDR3 size: 15 residues. Trimming took off 6 bases at V and 5 bases at J, with 16 bases between the two ends. Germline CDR1 is SNHLY and CDR2 is FYNNEI. The CDR3 DNA reads as TGTGCCAGCAGCTCTACTTCCGGGACAAATGAAAAACTGTTTTTT. It specifies CASSSTSGTNEKLFF.

The V gene is TRBV20-1, the J gene TRBJ1-1; 7 bases match TRBD1. V dropped 3 bases and J dropped 13; count of bases not matched to a gene: 8. Germline V gives CDR1 DFQATT, CDR2 SNEGSKA (reference sequence). This CDR3 is built from 11 residues. The CDR3 nucleotides are TGCAGTGCTAGGTCAGGGGGGGTTGGTTTCTTT. Residues: CSARSGGVGFF.

The chain has TRBV12-3 or TRBV12-4 and TRBJ2-1, with 9 nucleotides matching TRBD1. The junction had 7 bases not matched to a gene; V was cut back by 6 bases and J by 7 bases. This CDR3 spans 14 amino acids. The CDR3 region has the DNA TGTGCCAGCAGGATACAGGACAGGGGAAATGAGCAGTTCTTC. The encoded protein is CASRIQDRGNEQFF.

This chain joins TRBV19 and TRBJ2-7; 10 positions match TRBD2. V shed 1 base, J shed 5 bases, and the junction held 5 bases outside the gene matches. Germline lookup yields CDR1 LNHDA and CDR2 SQIVND (reference sequence). This CDR3 contains 15 residues. The CDR3 spells CASSIVLAGVHEQYF. The CDR3, as DNA: TGTGCCAGTAGTATAGTTCTAGCGGGAGTCCACGAGCAGTACTTC.

This clonotype was detected ten times or more. This rearrangement joins TRBV6-1 to TRBJ2-2, with TRBD2 matching over 11 bases. The junction had 0 bases not matched to a gene; V was cut back by 0 bases and J by 6 bases. The CDR3 extends over 15 amino acids. Germline V gene data show CDR1 as MNHNS and CDR2 as SASEGT. The CDR3 DNA follows: TGTGCCAGCAGTGAAGCTAGCGGGGGGGCCGGGGAGCTGTTTTTT. It codes for CASSEASGGAGELFF.

This clonotype appeared a few times. The chain's CDR3 is CSVGRDRGTEAFF. CDR3 nucleotide sequence: TGCAGCGTAGGCCGGGACAGGGGCACTGAAGCTTTCTTT. V and J are TRBV29-1 and TRBJ1-1, with 10 bases lining up with TRBD1. The CDR3 totals 13 residues. Germline CDR1 reads SQVTM; CDR2 reads ANQGSEA. The V segment lost 6 bases and the J segment 4 bases; nucleotides outside the gene matches: 5. Complete variable domain (other parts from reference TRBV29-1 and TRBJ1-1): SAVISQKPSRDICQRGTSLTIQCQVDSQVTMMFWYRQQPGQSLTLIATANQGSEATYESGFVIDKFPISRPNLTFSTLTVSNMSPEDSSIYLCSVGRDRGTEAFFGQGTRLTVV.

The J gene is TRBJ2-5, the V gene TRBV5-6; perhaps TRBD2 as D (5 bases). The germline CDR1 and CDR2 sequences are SGHDT and YYEEEE. The CDR3 contains 18 residues. Trimming left V 0 bases short and J 5 bases short, with 23 bases between. The CDR3 bases are TGTGCCAGCAGCTTGGGAGGGCGGATTCGCCCCTCCAAGGAGACCCAGTACTTC. It is translated as CASSLGGRIRPSKETQYF.

V usage is TRBV6-1 and J usage is TRBJ2-1, with a weak D call TRBD2 (5 bases). V lost 0 bases, J lost 10 bases, and 10 bases lay in between. Per germline, CDR1 MNHNS and CDR2 SASEGT. The CDR3 length is 13 residues. The CDR3 DNA reads as TGTGCCAGCAGTGAAGCCCGGACTGGAGAGCAGTTCTTC. It is translated as CASSEARTGEQFF.

The chain recombines TRBV20-1 with TRBJ2-2; D possibly corresponds to TRBD1 (5 bases). Germline V CDR1 and CDR2: DFQATT, SNEGSKA (reference sequence). CDR3 length: 15 amino acids. Between the trimmed V and J ends, which lost 0 bases and 4 bases, there was a span of 12 bases. This CDR3 is CSARDLNRPTGELFF. Written as DNA, the CDR3 is TGCAGTGCTAGAGATCTTAACAGGCCCACCGGGGAGCTGTTTTTT.

V usage is TRBV15 and J usage is TRBJ2-7, with TRBD1 as a possible D gene (6 bases). The CDR3 totals 14 residues. Germline assignment: CDR1 LNHNV and CDR2 YYDKDF (reference sequence). V was cut by 5 bases and J by 1 base, with 12 bases left in between. CDR3 sequence (DNA): TGTGCCACCAGCCCCCAAGGGGGTTCCTACGAGCAGTACTTC. Protein product: CATSPQGGSYEQYF.

This clonotype is a singleton in its sample. This rearrangement joins TRBV20-1 to TRBJ2-2; 8 bases are a match to TRBD2. Germline CDR1 is DFQATT and CDR2 is SNEGSKA (reference sequence). The CDR3 totals 16 residues. V was clipped by 0 bases and J by 7 bases; unmatched bases: 10. CDR3 bases: TGCAGTGCTAGAGATCACGGGAGGGCCCTTGTCGGGGAGCTGTTTTTT. This gives the protein CSARDHGRALVGELFF.

This clonotype was observed a handful of times. This sequence joins TRBV7-2 and TRBJ2-1, with D unclear. V was clipped by 1 base and J by 9 bases, with 10 bases between them. The V gene's germline CDR1 is SGHTA and CDR2 FQGNSA. The CDR3 runs to 13 residues. The CDR3 loop reads CASSLGRVLEQFF. CDR3 nucleotide sequence: TGTGCCAGCAGCTTAGGGCGCGTTCTTGAGCAGTTCTTC. Looking up the rest from reference TRBV7-2 and TRBJ2-1 gives the full variable domain: GAGVSQSPSNKVTEKGKDVELRCDPISGHTALYWYRQSLGQGLEFLIYFQGNSAPDKSGLPSDRFSAERTGGSVSTLTIQRTQQEDSAVYLCASSLGRVLEQFFGPGTRLTVL.

The genes are TRBV18 and TRBJ2-6; TRBD2 is a possible D gene (6 bases). This CDR3 region has 17 residues. Germline values: CDR1 KGHSH, CDR2 LQKENI. Trimming took 3 bases from V and 0 from J, leaving 12 bases between them. CDR3 coding DNA: TGTGCCAGCTCACCCGCGGGACGCCTCTCTGGGGCCAACGTCCTGACTTTC. This gives the protein CASSPAGRLSGANVLTF.

The V and J genes are TRBV27 and TRBJ2-1; 8 bases are shared with TRBD2. The CDR3 consists of 15 residues. In germline, CDR1 is MNHEY, CDR2 SMNVEV (reference sequence). V was pared by 7 bases and J by 1 base, with 6 bases of the junction left unmatched. The CDR3 protein is CASTSAGGSYNEQFF. The CDR3 nucleotides are TGTGCCAGCACATCGGCGGGAGGATCCTACAATGAGCAGTTCTTC.

This rearrangement joins TRBV6-5 to TRBJ2-7, with D perhaps given as TRBD1 or TRBD2 (6 bases each). The germline gives CDR1 MNHEY, CDR2 SVGAGI. V gave up 2 bases and J gave up 4 bases, with 18 bases separating them. The CDR3 contains 16 residues. CDR3 bases: TGTGCCAGCAGTTACCAACAGGGTCCGGCGGGATACGAGCAGTACTTC. Its translation: CASSYQQGPAGYEQYF.

The V call is TRBV6-5, the J call TRBJ2-7, with D perhaps assigned TRBD1 or TRBD2 (5 bases each). Trimming shortened V by 2 bases and J by 7 bases, and 15 bases separated the two germline ends. The germline gives CDR1 MNHEY, CDR2 SVGAGI. The CDR3 has 14 residues. CDR3 sequence reads: CASSYAIGWGEQYF. As DNA, the CDR3 is TGTGCCAGCAGTTACGCCATAGGGTGGGGGGAGCAGTACTTC.

This clonotype was detected once. The limits of the CDR3 on the DNA are not certain, so only TCRdb's listed CDR3 is given. The chain employs TRBV21-1 and TRBJ2-1; TRBD2 is the table's D call and was not checked against the DNA. TRBV21-1 is shown as a pseudogene. Termini included, the CDR3 measures 18 amino acids. The CDR3: CASSASNGVASGSYEQFF.